A single sample is the source of the 16 T cell receptor beta chains below, sequenced in a study of cytomegalovirus exposure and HLA in healthy donors. 60 Vbeta and 13 Jbeta primers were used in PCR. The data were produced by immunoSEQ multiplex PCR, yet TCRdb's version contains in-frame clones alone and is incomplete. The sample includes 120,000 or so clones, 82% of them seen just once. The sequencing sample was made of PBMCs. The receptors derive from a male donor in good health and CMV-seropositive.

This sequence joins TRBV9 and TRBJ2-5; 7 bases line up with TRBD1. After removal of 0 bases from V and 3 bases from J, the junction contained 5 bases not matched to a gene. The germline V gene encodes CDR1 SGDLS and CDR2 YYNGEE. The CDR3 is 15 residues long. The CDR3 protein is CASSVEVTGEETQYF. The DNA of the CDR3 is TGTGCCAGCAGCGTAGAGGTCACAGGGGAAGAGACCCAGTACTTC.

V is TRBV29-1 and J is TRBJ1-3; 8 bases fit TRBD1. Germline V gene data show CDR1 as SQVTM and CDR2 as ANQGSEA. The CDR3 covers 12 residues. V was clipped by 7 bases and J by 4 bases; unmatched bases: 3. Written as DNA, the CDR3 is TGCAGCGGGCGGACAGGGGGAAACACCATATATTTT. Encoded protein: CSGRTGGNTIYF.

V and J are TRBV27 and TRBJ2-5; a possible D gene is TRBD1 (6 bases). Germline-derived CDR1 and CDR2 are MNHEY and SMNVEV (reference sequence). V lost 0 bases to trimming and J lost 5 bases, with 13 bases between them. The CDR3 spans 15 residues. The CDR3 DNA is TGTGCCAGCAGTTTATCGGGCAGTCAGGGGGAGACCCAGTACTTC. This encodes CASSLSGSQGETQYF.

V is TRBV2 and J is TRBJ1-2; no definite D call. CDR1 is SNHLY, CDR2 FYNNEI, per germline. With 1 base removed from V and 4 bases from J, the gap between germline ends came to 7 bases. There are 13 residues in the CDR3. The CDR3 nucleotides read TGTGCCAGCAGTGAAGTTCAGGTCTATGGCTACACCTTC. Protein sequence: CASSEVQVYGYTF.

As for this clone: Compared with germline, one end of the junction differs, possibly owing to a read error. This chain connects TRBV7-9 to TRBJ1-2, with D possibly being TRBD1 (6 bases). CDR1 SEHNR and CDR2 FQNEAQ come from the germline V gene (reference sequence). The CDR3 totals 16 residues. This chain's CDR3 is CSSSLRDNAANYGYTF. In DNA, the CDR3 is TGTTCCAGCAGCCTCCGGGACAACGCAGCTAACTATGGCTACACCTTC.

The chain has TRBV6-5 and TRBJ2-7; weak D call: TRBD1 (5 bases). This CDR3 contains 13 residues. Germline-derived CDR1 and CDR2 are MNHEY and SVGAGI. The V gene lost 8 bases and the J gene lost 2 bases, with 13 bases spanning the gap. The CDR3 DNA follows: TGTGCCAGCTTTTCACAGGCCCCCTACGAGCAGTACTTC. This gives the protein CASFSQAPYEQYF.

This clone was recorded a few times. V usage is TRBV9 and J usage is TRBJ2-2, with D possibly being TRBD2 (7 bases). The CDR3 totals 16 residues. Trimming removed 0 bases from V and 4 bases from J, with 13 bases in between. The germline gives CDR1 SGDLS, CDR2 YYNGEE. The CDR3 nucleotides are TGTGCCAGCAGCGTAGTCGGGGGGCGCGGCACCGGGGAGCTGTTTTTT. It specifies CASSVVGGRGTGELFF.

The chain combines TRBV5-8 with TRBJ1-1; D call uncertain. Germline V lookup: CDR1 SGHTS, CDR2 YDEGEE. The length of the CDR3 is 16 residues. The germline V and J ends were trimmed by 0 bases and 1 base, with 13 bases remaining between them. Written as DNA, the CDR3 is TGTGCCAGCAGCTTGGACCAGGATTTGCGGAACACTGAAGCTTTCTTT. Protein product: CASSLDQDLRNTEAFF.

This chain connects TRBV5-4 to TRBJ2-7; TRBD1 aligns across 10 bases. From germline, CDR1 is SGHNT and CDR2 YYREEE (reference sequence). The V segment lost 4 bases and the J segment 4 bases; nucleotides outside the gene matches: 11. The length of the CDR3 is 16 residues. The DNA of the CDR3 is TGTGCCAGCAGCGTGAGTATGGGGACAGGGGCTTACGAGCAGTACTTC. Protein sequence: CASSVSMGTGAYEQYF.

The rearrangement links TRBV5-1 to TRBJ2-5; D is uncertain. V gave up 0 bases and J gave up 5 bases, with 11 bases separating them. Germline V CDR1 and CDR2: SGHRS, YFSETQ. CDR3 length: 14 amino acids. The CDR3, as DNA: TGCGCCAGCAGCTTGGACCCGGCAGCGGAGACCCAGTACTTC. Protein product: CASSLDPAAETQYF.

The genes are TRBV5-6 and TRBJ2-1; 7 bases line up with TRBD2. CDR1 and CDR2 from the germline V gene are SGHDT and YYEEEE. The J segment lost 5 bases and the V segment lost 1 base, leaving 6 bases of the junction unmatched. The CDR3 is 15 amino acids. As DNA, the CDR3 is TGTGCCAGCAGCTTGAGCGGGATCGGTAACAATGAGCAGTTCTTC. Encoded protein: CASSLSGIGNNEQFF.

The chain links TRBV7-9 to TRBJ2-2; 7 bases are a match to TRBD2. The V gene end was trimmed by 2 bases and the J gene end by 6 bases; junction bases not matched to a gene: 12. The CDR3 contains 17 residues. In germline, CDR1 is SEHNR, CDR2 FQNEAQ (reference sequence). The chain's CDR3 is CASSLLSSGDVSGELFF. For the CDR3, the DNA is TGTGCCAGCAGCTTACTTTCTAGCGGAGACGTGTCCGGGGAGCTGTTTTTT.

The chain links TRBV28 to TRBJ1-1; TRBD1 might be the D (6 bases). V lost 6 bases to trimming and J lost 2 bases, with 19 bases between them. The CDR3 consists of 16 residues. Looked up from germline, CDR1 is MDHEN and CDR2 is SYDVKM. Here the CDR3 DNA reads TGTGCCAGCAGGTCACCCGCACAAGGGGGTAACACTGAAGCTTTCTTT. As protein: CASRSPAQGGNTEAFF.

With respect to this clone: One junction end does not reproduce the germline sequence, and a read error may be involved. The chain combines TRBV7-2 with TRBJ2-1; TRBD2 matches at 8 bases. The CDR3 totals 15 residues. Germline V gene data show CDR1 as SGHTA and CDR2 as FQGNSA. CDR3 in DNA: TGTGCCAGCAGCCTAGCGGGCGCCTCCTACAATGAGCAGTTCTTC. Translation gives CASSLAGASYNEQFF.

The V and J genes are TRBV27 and TRBJ1-6; 9 bases agree with TRBD1. V was clipped by 7 bases and J by 6 bases; unmatched bases: 16. In germline, CDR1 is MNHEY, CDR2 SMNVEV (reference sequence). The CDR3 consists of 18 residues. This chain's CDR3 is CASNTSRDRVSSNSPLHF. The CDR3, as DNA: TGTGCCAGCAACACCTCCCGGGACAGGGTAAGTAGTAATTCACCCCTCCACTTT.

This chain links TRBV27 with TRBJ2-3; D unresolved. The length of the CDR3 is 12 residues. V shed 5 bases and J shed 4 bases, with 7 bases lying between them. Looked up from germline, CDR1 is MNHEY and CDR2 is SMNVEV (reference sequence). The CDR3 region is CASSPEADTQYF. The CDR3 coding sequence is TGTGCCAGCAGTCCAGAGGCAGATACGCAGTATTTT.